Shown below are 30 T cell receptor beta chains from a single sample sequenced in a study of T cells in localized non-small cell lung cancer. The table came from immunoSEQ multiplex PCR; TCRdb's copy has only in-frame clones and leaves some out. The sample holds around 83,000 clones, over 80% seen once. Here the sequenced sample was peripheral blood, taken before any cancer treatment. The receptors here all came from a man aged 40-75 years with stage I squamous cell lung carcinoma.

V is TRBV19 and J is TRBJ1-3; D gene ambiguous. Germline CDR1 and CDR2: LNHDA and SQIVND (reference sequence). V gave up 6 bases and J gave up 2 bases, with 20 bases separating them. This CDR3 is built from 17 residues. CDR3 bases: TGTGCCAGTAGAGAGACAAAACGCAGGACCGCTGGAAACACCATATATTTT. As protein: CASRETKRRTAGNTIYF. The full variable domain, rest sourced from reference TRBV19 and TRBJ1-3, is DGGITQSPKYLFRKEGQNVTLSCEQNLNHDAMYWYRQDPGQGLRLIYYSQIVNDFQKGDIAEGYSVSREKKESFPLTVTSAQKNPTAFYLCASRETKRRTAGNTIYFGEGSWLTVV.

The chain is built from TRBV4-1 and TRBJ2-1; maybe TRBD1 (6 bases). CDR1 and CDR2 from the germline V gene are MGHRA and YSYEKL. With 0 bases removed from V and 5 bases from J, the gap between germline ends came to 14 bases. CDR3 size: 16 residues. Here the CDR3 reads CASSQDPRGSNNEQFF. DNA of the CDR3: TGCGCCAGCAGCCAAGATCCCAGGGGAAGTAACAATGAGCAGTTCTTC.

The rearrangement links TRBV7-2 to TRBJ2-3, with D hard to call. CDR1 and CDR2 from the germline V gene are SGHTA and FQGNSA. The CDR3 is 13 residues long. The V and J ends lost 5 bases and 2 bases respectively, with 8 bases between them. The CDR3 reads CASSASFTDTQYF. CDR3 nucleotide sequence: TGTGCCAGCAGCGCATCCTTCACAGATACGCAGTATTTT.

The rearrangement joins TRBV10-2 to TRBJ2-2, with 14 nucleotides matching TRBD2. V was pared by 11 bases and J by 7 bases, with 6 bases of the junction left unmatched. The CDR3 runs to 14 residues. Germline V gene sequence: CDR1 WSHSY, CDR2 SAAADI. In nucleotides, the CDR3 is TGCGCCGGAGGGACTAGCGGGGGAAACGGGGAGCTGTTTTTT. This codes for CAGGTSGGNGELFF.

The V gene is TRBV15, the J gene TRBJ2-7; D not resolved. The CDR3 is made up of 14 amino acids. In germline, CDR1 is LNHNV, CDR2 YYDKDF (reference sequence). Between the trimmed V and J ends, which lost 0 bases and 1 base, there was a span of 7 bases. CDR3: CATSREYSSYEQYF. The CDR3 nucleotides read TGTGCCACCAGCAGAGAATATTCGTCCTACGAGCAGTACTTC.

The chain carries TRBV2 and TRBJ2-2, with D unclear. The CDR3 runs to 14 residues. Deletions cut 6 bases from V and 6 bases from J, with 14 bases between. Germline CDR1 and CDR2: SNHLY and FYNNEI. CDR3 region: CASRPVPYPGELFF. In nucleotides, the CDR3 is TGTGCCAGCAGACCCGTCCCCTACCCCGGGGAGCTGTTTTTT.

The chain combines TRBV6-5 with TRBJ2-1, with 8 bases identical to TRBD2. J lost 10 bases, V lost 3 bases, and 11 bases had no gene match. Germline V gene sequence: CDR1 MNHEY, CDR2 SVGAGI. The CDR3 contains 15 residues. CDR3 DNA: TGTGCCAGCAGTTATTCTAGACTAGCGTCGGGGGAGCAGTTCTTC. As protein: CASSYSRLASGEQFF.

This clone came up once. This chain connects TRBV5-1 to TRBJ1-5, with D perhaps matching TRBD1 (5 bases). V was pared by 2 bases and J by 7 bases, with 13 bases between. Germline CDR1 SGHRS, CDR2 YFSETQ. The CDR3 loop spans 14 amino acids. CDR3 DNA sequence: TGCGCCAGCAGCTTAGAGGGGACGGGACAGCCCCAGCATTTT. Its translation is CASSLEGTGQPQHF.

V and J are TRBV5-4 and TRBJ2-5; 11 positions agree with TRBD2. V was pared by 2 bases and J by 3 bases, with 6 bases of the junction left unmatched. The CDR3 sequence is 16 residues long. Looked up from germline, CDR1 is SGHNT and CDR2 is YYREEE (reference sequence). DNA of the CDR3: TGTGCCAGCAGCTTTACTAGCGGGGGCATAAAAGAGACCCAGTACTTC. The encoded protein is CASSFTSGGIKETQYF.

The chain combines TRBV5-6 with TRBJ1-3; 7 bases fit TRBD1. The CDR3 is 13 residues long. Germline V gives CDR1 SGHDT, CDR2 YYEEEE. V was clipped by 2 bases and J by 8 bases; unmatched bases: 4. The CDR3 coding sequence is TGTGCCAGCAGCTTTACAGGGGCGGACACCATATATTTT. It translates to CASSFTGADTIYF.

This chain connects TRBV5-1 to TRBJ2-1; 7 nucleotides line up with TRBD2. There are 15 residues in the CDR3. V lost 4 bases and J lost 0; bases outside the gene matches: 4. Germline V gives CDR1 SGHRS, CDR2 YFSETQ. The CDR3 here is CASSGAGSSYNEQFF. For the CDR3, the DNA is TGCGCCAGCAGCGGAGCGGGGAGCTCCTACAATGAGCAGTTCTTC.

The V call is TRBV9, the J call TRBJ1-5; 7 bases agree with TRBD1. Unmatched junction bases numbered 3, after V lost 0 bases and J lost 3 bases. Germline values: CDR1 SGDLS, CDR2 YYNGEE. The CDR3 runs to 15 residues. The CDR3, as DNA: TGTGCCAGCAGCGTAGGACAGGGACTCAATCAGCCCCAGCATTTT. It specifies CASSVGQGLNQPQHF. The full variable domain, its missing parts supplied by reference TRBV9 and TRBJ1-5, is DSGVTQTPKHLITATGQRVTLRCSPRSGDLSVYWYQQSLDQGLQFLIQYYNGEERAKGNILERFSAQQFPDLHSELNLSSLELGDSALYFCASSVGQGLNQPQHFGDGTRLSIL.

This chain connects TRBV10-3 to TRBJ1-1, with TRBD1 as a possible D gene (6 bases). Germline CDR1 and CDR2: ENHRY and SYGVKD. There are 16 residues in the CDR3. V gave up 3 bases and J gave up 2 bases, with 16 bases separating them. This CDR3 reads CAISDPLGAGNTEAFF. The CDR3 bases are TGTGCCATCAGTGACCCTCTGGGGGCGGGCAACACTGAAGCTTTCTTT.

The chain couples TRBV18 to TRBJ1-5, with TRBD1 identical over 9 bases. The V and J ends lost 4 bases and 5 bases, in that order; junction bases with no gene match: 9. The germline V gene has CDR1 KGHSH and CDR2 LQKENI. The CDR3 runs 16 residues. The CDR3 DNA is TGTGCCAGCTCACGAGTGAGGACAGGGGTTTATCAGCCCCAGCATTTT. Amino acid sequence: CASSRVRTGVYQPQHF.

The J gene is TRBJ1-3, the V gene TRBV5-4; D not certain. The germline CDR1 and CDR2 sequences are SGHNT and YYREEE (reference sequence). Trimming took off 5 bases at V and 1 base at J, with 10 bases between the two ends. The CDR3 sequence is 14 residues long. As DNA, the CDR3 is TGTGCCAGCAGTTCTTTCCAGTCTGGAAACACCATATATTTT. This encodes CASSSFQSGNTIYF.

The chain links TRBV5-6 to TRBJ1-6, with 8 nucleotides matching TRBD1. Germline values: CDR1 SGHDT, CDR2 YYEEEE. V gave up 7 bases and J gave up 4 bases; unmatched junction bases: 7. The CDR3 consists of 15 residues. The CDR3 sequence is CASGRGPDYNSPLHF. CDR3 in DNA: TGTGCCAGCGGCAGGGGGCCTGATTATAATTCACCCCTCCACTTT.

J is TRBJ1-2 and V is TRBV25-1; TRBD1 might be the D (5 bases). Looked up from germline, CDR1 is MGHDK and CDR2 is SYGVNS. Trimming removed 9 bases at V and 4 bases at J, with 9 bases between. The CDR3 is made up of 11 amino acids. CDR3 sequence: CASSGRYGYTF. The CDR3 nucleotides read TGTGCCAGTTCGGGACGCTATGGCTACACCTTC.

The chain joins TRBV2 to TRBJ2-2; TRBD1 is a possible D gene (5 bases). This CDR3 has 15 residues. From germline, CDR1 is SNHLY and CDR2 FYNNEI. The V end was cut by 5 bases, the J end by 3 bases, with 13 bases between. The CDR3 DNA sequence: TGTGCCAGCAGTCCCCAACAGGTGGACACCGGGGAGCTGTTTTTT. The encoded protein is CASSPQQVDTGELFF.

The rearrangement joins TRBV18 to TRBJ1-1; 7 nucleotides agree with TRBD1. The CDR3 length is 15 residues. Germline V gene lookup returns CDR1 KGHSH and CDR2 LQKENI. The V gene end was trimmed by 3 bases and the J gene end by 4 bases; junction bases not matched to a gene: 8. The CDR3 DNA follows: TGTGCCAGCTCACCCGACAGGGACAGTAGCACTGAAGCTTTCTTT. Its translation: CASSPDRDSSTEAFF.

The chain employs TRBV4-1 and TRBJ1-5; 7 bases fit TRBD1. V was pared by 1 base and J by 1 base, with 13 bases of the junction left unmatched. The CDR3 consists of 19 residues. Per germline, CDR1 MGHRA and CDR2 YSYEKL. The CDR3 DNA reads as TGCGCCAGCAGCCAAGCCGCTTACAGGGGCCGGAACAGCAATCAGCCCCAGCATTTT. It encodes CASSQAAYRGRNSNQPQHF.

This clone was seen a few times. V and J are TRBV5-6 and TRBJ1-2; 10 bases map to TRBD1. Germline CDR1 is SGHDT and CDR2 is YYEEEE. The length of the CDR3 is 14 residues. V shed 3 bases, J shed 7 bases, and the junction held 6 bases outside the gene matches. The CDR3 nucleotides are TGTGCCAGCAGCTCTGACAGGGGGCGAGGTGGCTACACCTTC. Residues: CASSSDRGRGGYTF.

The CDR3 loop is CASSTSTGGNEQFF. For the CDR3, the DNA is TGCGCCAGCAGCACCTCGACAGGGGGAAATGAGCAGTTCTTC. The genes are TRBV5-1 and TRBJ2-1; 9 positions match TRBD1. CDR1 and CDR2 from the germline V gene are SGHRS and YFSETQ. The CDR3 has 14 residues. The V gene end was trimmed by 4 bases and the J gene end by 7 bases; junction bases not matched to a gene: 6.

J is TRBJ1-1 and V is TRBV19, with a possible D match to TRBD1 (5 bases). Trimming took 2 bases from V and 5 from J, leaving 15 bases between them. The CDR3 runs to 15 residues. Germline V lookup: CDR1 LNHDA, CDR2 SQIVND (reference sequence). CDR3 sequence (DNA): TGTGCCAGTAGTATATTCCCAGGGAGAAAAACTGAAGCTTTCTTT. The encoded protein is CASSIFPGRKTEAFF.

The table lists this clone with a few counts. The rearrangement links TRBV7-6 to TRBJ1-1, with D hard to call. Germline assignment: CDR1 SGHVS and CDR2 FNYEAQ. V was clipped by 5 bases and J by 1 base, with 8 bases between them. The CDR3 loop spans 13 amino acids. As DNA, the CDR3 is TGTGCCAGCAGCCCAACAGCGAACACTGAAGCTTTCTTT. Translation: CASSPTANTEAFF.

The chain has TRBV5-4 and TRBJ1-2, with D uncertain. Germline lookup yields CDR1 SGHNT and CDR2 YYREEE (reference sequence). Trimming removed 0 bases at V and 4 bases at J, with 7 bases between. The CDR3 has 13 residues. CDR3 in DNA: TGTGCCAGCAGCTTGGACGGAATCTATGGCTACACCTTC. Protein: CASSLDGIYGYTF.

The chain carries TRBV11-2 and TRBJ1-5; D remains unclear. Germline V CDR1 and CDR2: SGHAT, FQNNGV. The CDR3 spans 16 residues. The V end lost 3 bases, the J end lost 0 bases, and 12 bases lay between the germline ends. CDR3 sequence (DNA): TGTGCCAGCAGCTTTGGGAGATCGAATAGCAATCAGCCCCAGCATTTT. It translates to CASSFGRSNSNQPQHF.

The CDR3: CASSPGTASYEQYF. The CDR3 DNA is TGCGCCAGCAGCCCCGGGACAGCCTCCTACGAGCAGTACTTC. The chain has TRBV5-1 and TRBJ2-7; 7 bases are shared with TRBD1. Germline assignment: CDR1 SGHRS and CDR2 YFSETQ. With 4 bases clipped from V and 0 bases from J, the junction kept 4 bases outside the gene matches. This CDR3 has 14 residues.

This chain links TRBV5-1 with TRBJ2-6; 8 bases line up with TRBD1. The ends lost 2 bases at V and 0 bases at J; junction bases unmatched: 10. This CDR3 spans 19 amino acids. The germline CDR1 and CDR2 sequences are SGHRS and YFSETQ. CDR3 sequence: CASSFLGGQVVSGANVLTF. The DNA of the CDR3 is TGCGCCAGCAGCTTTTTGGGGGGACAGGTAGTCTCTGGGGCCAACGTCCTGACTTTC.

V and J are TRBV5-4 and TRBJ2-1; a possible D gene is TRBD1 (6 bases). Germline-derived CDR1 and CDR2 are SGHNT and YYREEE (reference sequence). V was shortened by 3 bases and J by 5 bases, with 15 bases between the two germline ends. The CDR3 totals 15 residues. The CDR3 region has the DNA TGTGCCAGCAGCTCACAGGGAAAGGCACACAATGAGCAGTTCTTC. It codes for CASSSQGKAHNEQFF.

The gene calls are TRBV7-8 and TRBJ2-2, with D possibly matching TRBD2 (6 bases). CDR3 size: 18 residues. Trimming stripped 0 bases from V and 7 bases from J, with 21 bases between. Germline loops: CDR1 SGHVS, CDR2 FQNEAQ. Written as DNA, the CDR3 is TGTGCCAGCAGCTTAGCGGGGACTTTGAGCCCTGAGTTCGGGGAGCTGTTTTTT. Translation: CASSLAGTLSPEFGELFF. Looking up the rest from reference TRBV7-8 and TRBJ2-2 gives the full variable domain: GAGVSQSPRYKVAKRGQDVALRCDPISGHVSLFWYQQALGQGPEFLTYFQNEAQLDKSGLPSDRFFAERPEGSVSTLKIQRTQQEDSAVYLCASSLAGTLSPEFGELFFGEGSRLTVL.